The rows below give T cell receptor beta chains drawn from one sample of a study of blood T cell repertoires in COVID-19. Data came from immunoSEQ multiplex PCR; TCRdb stores just in-frame clones and leaves some out. The sample carries about 170,000 clones, less than 90% recorded once. The material sequenced was PBMCs or T cells enriched from blood (not recorded which). All receptors come from a woman aged 45-65 years who had recovered from COVID-19. Both conserved end residues are part of each CDR3. The order of the fields is J gene, V gene, clone size, D gene, CDR3 protein, CDR3 DNA. D genes are given only for firm matches. The size of a clone is reported for some rows only, either as once, few or many, or as a class for expanded clones.

TRBJ1-6	TRBV30	few	TRBD1	CAWSGSDRANSPLHF	TGTGCCTGGAGTGGCAGTGACAGGGCTAATTCACCCCTCCACTTT
TRBJ2-1	TRBV29-1	NA	TRBD1	CSVTGTGGYNEQFF	TGCAGCGTTACCGGGACAGGGGGCTACAATGAGCAGTTCTTC
TRBJ2-3	TRBV7-2	NA	NA	CASSLRERDTQYF	TGTGCCAGCAGCTTGAGGGAGAGAGATACGCAGTATTTT
TRBJ2-1	TRBV4-3	NA	NA	CASSQDRSVWEQFF	TGCGCCAGCAGCCAAGATAGGAGCGTGTGGGAGCAGTTCTTC
TRBJ2-4	TRBV7-2	NA	NA	CASSLASRDIQYF	TGTGCCAGCAGCTTAGCGAGTCGGGACATTCAGTACTTC
TRBJ2-1	TRBV27	NA	TRBD2	CASLDLAGVYNEQFF	TGTGCCAGCCTCGACCTAGCGGGAGTCTACAATGAGCAGTTCTTC
TRBJ2-1	TRBV20-1	NA	NA	CSASPPGDYNEQFF	TGCAGTGCTAGTCCCCCCGGGGACTACAATGAGCAGTTCTTC
TRBJ2-1	TRBV5-1	NA	NA	CASRSQDNEQFF	TGCGCCAGCAGGAGTCAGGACAATGAGCAGTTCTTC
TRBJ1-6	TRBV21-1	NA	NA	CASSKRTGDADDNSPLHF	TGTGCCAGCAGCAAGCGGACAGGGGACGCGGACGATAATTCACCCCTCCACTTT
TRBJ2-5	TRBV19	NA	NA	CATRAGETQYF	TGTGCCACCCGTGCGGGGGAGACCCAGTACTTC
TRBJ2-2	TRBV18	NA	NA	CASSPGTGELFF	TGTGCCAGCTCTCCCGGTACCGGGGAGCTGTTTTTT
TRBJ2-1	TRBV15	few	TRBD2	CATSSHGRPNEQFF	TGTGCCACCAGCAGCCACGGGAGGCCCAATGAGCAGTTCTTC
TRBJ1-5	TRBV30	NA	NA	CAWSLFSNQPQHF	TGTGCCTGGAGCCTCTTCAGCAATCAGCCCCAGCATTTT
TRBJ1-6	TRBV7-2	NA	NA	CASSLLTNSPLHF	TGTGCCAGCAGCTTACTAACTAATTCACCCCTCCACTTT
TRBJ1-2	TRBV5-5	NA	TRBD1	CASSSGSPGGGYTF	TGTGCCAGCAGCTCTGGCAGCCCAGGGGGAGGCTACACCTTC
TRBJ1-5	TRBV6-5	NA	NA	CASSNLWRQPQHF	TGTGCCAGCAGCAATTTGTGGAGGCAGCCCCAGCATTTT
TRBJ2-3	TRBV5-1	NA	NA	CASSPGGRTDTQYF	TGCGCCAGCAGCCCGGGTGGCCGCACAGATACGCAGTATTTT
TRBJ2-5	TRBV5-1	NA	NA	CASSTRTGGETQYF	TGCGCCAGCAGCACGAGGACTGGCGGTGAGACCCAGTACTTC
TRBJ2-1	TRBV5-4	NA	NA	CASSLGQVSSYNEQFF	TGTGCCAGCAGCTTGGGACAGGTCAGCTCCTACAATGAGCAGTTCTTC
TRBJ2-1	TRBV5-4	NA	NA	CASSSQGGHNNEQFF	TGTGCCAGCAGCTCCCAGGGGGGCCATAACAATGAGCAGTTCTTC
TRBJ2-3	TRBV7-2	once	TRBD2	CASSLSGGADTQYF	TGTGCCAGCAGCCTTAGCGGGGGAGCAGATACGCAGTATTTT
TRBJ1-1	TRBV3-1/TRBV3-2	once	NA	CASSLKGGDAKAFF	TGTGCCAGCAGCCTCAAAGGAGGGGACGCCAAAGCTTTCTTT
TRBJ2-3	TRBV15	NA	NA	CATSRVGSGVADTQYF	TGTGCCACCAGCAGAGTAGGATCGGGAGTCGCAGATACGCAGTATTTT
TRBJ1-4	TRBV2	NA	NA	CASSEGPGEKLFF	TGTGCCAGCAGTGAAGGCCCCGGTGAAAAACTGTTTTTT
TRBJ1-1	TRBV4-3	NA	NA	CASSHGATVNTEAFF	TGCGCCAGCAGCCACGGCGCGACAGTCAACACTGAAGCTTTCTTT
TRBJ2-3	TRBV5-1	NA	TRBD2	CASTSSGSADTQYF	TGCGCCAGCACGAGTAGCGGGAGCGCAGATACGCAGTATTTT
TRBJ2-1	TRBV11-3	NA	TRBD2	CASSLWSGAYNEQFF	TGTGCCAGCAGCTTGTGGAGCGGGGCCTACAATGAGCAGTTCTTC
TRBJ1-6	TRBV6-4	NA	NA	CASSLIPGEALHF	TGTGCCAGCAGTTTAATTCCGGGAGAGGCCCTCCACTTT
TRBJ2-1	TRBV7-2	NA	NA	CASSLPLRDEQFF	TGTGCCAGCAGCCTCCCCCTCCGGGATGAGCAGTTCTTC
TRBJ2-2	TRBV7-8	NA	NA	CASSLWGANTGELFF	TGTGCCAGCAGCTTGTGGGGGGCGAACACCGGGGAGCTGTTTTTT
TRBJ2-5	TRBV30	NA	NA	CAWSVGPQETQYF	TGTGCCTGGAGTGTGGGGCCCCAAGAGACCCAGTACTTC
TRBJ1-5	TRBV6-6	few	NA	CASSGYEGAQPQHF	TGTGCCAGCAGTGGGTATGAGGGAGCTCAGCCCCAGCATTTT
TRBJ1-1	TRBV29-1	NA	NA	CSADRGMNTEAFF	TGCAGCGCAGATAGGGGGATGAACACTGAAGCTTTCTTT
TRBJ2-1	TRBV2	NA	NA	CASRRIISYNEQFF	TGTGCCAGCAGGAGAATCATCTCCTACAATGAGCAGTTCTTC
TRBJ2-2	TRBV5-4	NA	TRBD1	CASSSTTGVGTGELFF	TGTGCCAGCAGCTCGACGACAGGGGTTGGGACCGGGGAGCTGTTTTTT
TRBJ2-2	TRBV7-9	NA	TRBD2	CASSLEASGTGELFF	TGTGCCAGCAGCTTAGAGGCTAGCGGAACCGGGGAGCTGTTTTTT
TRBJ1-1	TRBV19	once	NA	CASSIDPREEAFF	TGTGCCAGTAGTATAGACCCGAGGGAGGAAGCTTTCTTT
TRBJ1-2	TRBV7-2	NA	NA	CASSQTRSKRGYTF	TGTGCCAGCAGCCAAACGCGGAGTAAGCGGGGCTACACCTTC
TRBJ2-5	TRBV5-8	NA	NA	CASSYDGKETQYF	TGTGCCAGCAGCTACGACGGGAAAGAGACCCAGTACTTC
TRBJ1-6	TRBV7-9	NA	TRBD1	CASSLGDGTGGSPLHF	TGTGCCAGCAGCTTAGGGGACGGGACAGGGGGTTCACCCCTCCACTTT
TRBJ2-3	TRBV30	NA	NA	CAWSVNGRSDTQYF	TGTGCCTGGAGTGTAAACGGTCGGTCGGATACGCAGTATTTT
TRBJ1-2	TRBV21-1	NA	NA	CASSKGTGPDYGYTF	TGTGCCAGCAGCAAAGGGACAGGCCCCGATTATGGCTACACCTTC
TRBJ1-1	TRBV28	NA	NA	CASSPPSTGNEAFF	TGTGCCAGCAGTCCCCCGTCCACGGGGAATGAAGCTTTCTTT